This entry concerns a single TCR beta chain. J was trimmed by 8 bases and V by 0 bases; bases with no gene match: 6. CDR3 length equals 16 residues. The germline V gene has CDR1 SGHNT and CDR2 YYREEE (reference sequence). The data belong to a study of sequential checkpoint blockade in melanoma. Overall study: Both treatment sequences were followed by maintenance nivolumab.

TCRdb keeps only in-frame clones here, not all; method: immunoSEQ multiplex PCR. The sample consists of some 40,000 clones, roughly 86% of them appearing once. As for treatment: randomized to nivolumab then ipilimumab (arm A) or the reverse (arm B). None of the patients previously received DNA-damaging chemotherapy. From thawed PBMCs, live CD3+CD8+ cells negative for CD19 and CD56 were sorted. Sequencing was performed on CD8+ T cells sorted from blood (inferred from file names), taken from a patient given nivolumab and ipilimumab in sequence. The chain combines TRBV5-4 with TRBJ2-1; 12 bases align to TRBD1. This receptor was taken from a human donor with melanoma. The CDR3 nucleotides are TGTGCCAGCAGCTTGGGGGGGACAGGGGGCTTGGATGAGCAGTTCTTC. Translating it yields CASSLGGTGGLDEQFF.